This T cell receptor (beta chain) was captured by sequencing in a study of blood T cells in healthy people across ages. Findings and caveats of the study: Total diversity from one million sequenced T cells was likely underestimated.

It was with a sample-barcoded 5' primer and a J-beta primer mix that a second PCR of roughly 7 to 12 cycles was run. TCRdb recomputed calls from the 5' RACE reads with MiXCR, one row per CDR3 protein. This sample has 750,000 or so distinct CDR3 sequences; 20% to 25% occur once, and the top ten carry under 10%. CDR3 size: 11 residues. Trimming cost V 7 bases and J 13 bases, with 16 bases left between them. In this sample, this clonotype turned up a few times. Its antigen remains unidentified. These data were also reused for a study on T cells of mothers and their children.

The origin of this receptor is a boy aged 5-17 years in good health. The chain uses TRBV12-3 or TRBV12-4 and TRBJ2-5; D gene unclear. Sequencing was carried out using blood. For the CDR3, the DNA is TGTGCCAGCACGGCAGGCTCCCGGTTGTACTTC. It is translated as CASTAGSRLYF.